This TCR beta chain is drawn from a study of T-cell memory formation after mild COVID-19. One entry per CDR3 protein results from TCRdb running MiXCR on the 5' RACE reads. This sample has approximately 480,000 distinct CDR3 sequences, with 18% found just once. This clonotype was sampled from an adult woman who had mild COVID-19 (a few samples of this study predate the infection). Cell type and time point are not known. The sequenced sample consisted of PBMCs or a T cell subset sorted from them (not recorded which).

The CDR3 coding sequence is TGTGCCAGCAGCCCCGCATCTGACAGGGTGTGGGGGAAACTGTTTTTT. Translating gives CASSPASDRVWGKLFF. V usage is TRBV6-6 and J usage is TRBJ1-4; 7 positions match TRBD1. The trim removed 6 bases at V and 11 bases at J, leaving 18 bases unmatched. There are 16 residues in the CDR3. Germline-derived CDR1 and CDR2 are MNHNY and SVGAGI (reference sequence).